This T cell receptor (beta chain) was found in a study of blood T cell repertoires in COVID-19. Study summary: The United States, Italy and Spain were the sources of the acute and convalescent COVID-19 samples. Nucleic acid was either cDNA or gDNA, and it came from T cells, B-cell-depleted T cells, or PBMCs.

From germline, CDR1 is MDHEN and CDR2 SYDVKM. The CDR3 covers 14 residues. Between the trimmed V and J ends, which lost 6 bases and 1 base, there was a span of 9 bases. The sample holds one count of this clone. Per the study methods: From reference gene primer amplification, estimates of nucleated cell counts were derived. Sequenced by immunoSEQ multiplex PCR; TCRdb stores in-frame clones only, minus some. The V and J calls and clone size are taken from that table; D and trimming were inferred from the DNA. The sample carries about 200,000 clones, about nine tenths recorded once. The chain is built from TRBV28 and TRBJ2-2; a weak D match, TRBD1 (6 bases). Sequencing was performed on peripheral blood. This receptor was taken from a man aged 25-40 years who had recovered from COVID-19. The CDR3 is CASRETGNTGELFF. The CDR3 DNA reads TGTGCCAGCAGGGAGACAGGGAACACCGGGGAGCTGTTTTTT. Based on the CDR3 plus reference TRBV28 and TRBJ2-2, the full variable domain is DVKVTQSSRYLVKRTGEKVFLECVQDMDHENMFWYRQDPGLGLRLIYFSYDVKMKEKGDIPEGYSVSREKKERFSLILESASTNQTSMYLCASRETGNTGELFFGEGSRLTVL.